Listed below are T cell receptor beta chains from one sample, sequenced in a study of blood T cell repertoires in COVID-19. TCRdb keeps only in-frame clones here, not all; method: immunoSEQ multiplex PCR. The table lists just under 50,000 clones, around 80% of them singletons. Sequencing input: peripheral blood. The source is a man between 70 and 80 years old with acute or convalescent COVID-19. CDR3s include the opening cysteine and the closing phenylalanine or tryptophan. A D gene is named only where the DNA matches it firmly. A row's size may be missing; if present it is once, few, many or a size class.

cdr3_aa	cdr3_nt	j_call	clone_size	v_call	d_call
CASSPDGKMNTGELFF	TGCGCCAGCAGCCCGGACGGGAAAATGAACACCGGGGAGCTGTTTTTT	TRBJ2-2	.	TRBV5-1	.
CASRTTGGREQYF	TGTGCCAGCAGGACAACAGGGGGCCGGGAGCAGTACTTC	TRBJ2-7	.	TRBV12-3/TRBV12-4	TRBD1
CASSDLFQRSGGGGYTF	TGTGCCAGCAGTGATTTATTCCAGAGGTCAGGGGGCGGAGGCTACACCTTC	TRBJ1-2	.	TRBV6-1	TRBD1
CASSFGRGDEKLFF	TGTGCCAGCAGCTTCGGCAGGGGGGACGAAAAACTGTTTTTT	TRBJ1-4	.	TRBV7-9	TRBD1
CASSSPGLASYNEQFF	TGTGCCAGCAGCTCCCCCGGACTAGCGAGTTACAATGAGCAGTTCTTC	TRBJ2-1	.	TRBV7-9	TRBD2
CASSLLLSGGTDTQYF	TGTGCCAGCAGCTTGCTCCTTAGCGGGGGCACAGATACGCAGTATTTT	TRBJ2-3	.	TRBV5-4	TRBD2
CASSLAGVGADTQYF	TGTGCCAGCAGCCTAGCGGGAGTGGGTGCAGATACGCAGTATTTT	TRBJ2-3	.	TRBV14	TRBD2
CASRTQGTGELFF	TGTGCCAGCAGGACGCAGGGCACCGGGGAGCTGTTTTTT	TRBJ2-2	few	TRBV2	.
CASSSTSGGSYEQYF	TGTGCCAGCAGCTCTACATCGGGCGGGTCCTACGAGCAGTACTTC	TRBJ2-7	once	TRBV5-6	.
CASSQGGNSGYEQYF	TGCGCCAGCAGCCAAGGGGGGAATAGCGGCTACGAGCAGTACTTC	TRBJ2-7	.	TRBV4-1	.
CAWSPTALNTEAFF	TGTGCCTGGAGTCCGACAGCATTGAACACTGAAGCTTTCTTT	TRBJ1-1	.	TRBV30	.
CASSTLLGQGNTEAFF	TGTGCCAGTAGCACGCTACTCGGACAGGGGAACACTGAAGCTTTCTTT	TRBJ1-1	.	TRBV19	TRBD1
CAISDWVASGDEQFF	TGTGCCATCAGTGACTGGGTGGCTAGCGGGGATGAGCAGTTCTTC	TRBJ2-1	.	TRBV10-3	TRBD2
CASYDMGGRETQYF	TGTGCCAGTTACGATATGGGCGGGCGGGAGACCCAGTACTTC	TRBJ2-5	.	TRBV6-5	.
CASSQVSGTGGREQYF	TGTGCCAGCAGCCAAGTTTCCGGGACAGGGGGTAGGGAGCAGTACTTC	TRBJ2-7	.	TRBV4-2	TRBD1
CASRGVSLVSNEQFF	TGTGCCAGCCGGGGGGTAAGCCTTGTTTCCAATGAGCAGTTCTTC	TRBJ2-1	.	TRBV27	TRBD2
CASSPGLNNEQFF	TGTGCCAGCTCACCCGGACTTAACAATGAGCAGTTCTTC	TRBJ2-1	.	TRBV18	.
CASSPLTSGSSHEQYF	TGTGCCAGCTCACCACTGACTAGCGGGAGCTCCCACGAGCAGTACTTC	TRBJ2-7	.	TRBV18	TRBD2
CASSQVMRRGGRSEQFF	TGTGCCAGCAGCCAAGTGATGAGGCGGGGGGGCCGGAGTGAGCAGTTCTTC	TRBJ2-1	.	TRBV3-1/TRBV3-2	TRBD2
CASSEVEGPGIVQYF	TGTGCCAGCAGTGAAGTGGAGGGCCCAGGGATTGTGCAGTACTTC	TRBJ2-7	.	TRBV2	.
CASSLDANYGYTF	TGTGCCAGCAGCCTAGACGCCAACTATGGCTACACCTTC	TRBJ1-2	.	TRBV5-8	.
CASSATAEQFF	TGTGCCAGCAGCGCGACTGCTGAGCAGTTCTTC	TRBJ2-1	.	TRBV7-9	.
CASLNQRGITDTQYF	TGTGCCAGCTTGAACCAGCGGGGTATCACAGATACGCAGTATTTT	TRBJ2-3	.	TRBV6-6	TRBD2
CASSTGGENTGELFF	TGTGCCAGCTCTACCGGGGGGGAGAACACCGGGGAGCTGTTTTTT	TRBJ2-2	once	TRBV18	TRBD2
CASSLGGPANYGYTF	TGTGCCAGCAGCTTAGGGGGGCCCGCTAACTATGGCTACACCTTC	TRBJ1-2	.	TRBV7-9	.
CASSESDRGGYTF	TGCGCCAGCAGTGAGTCGGATCGGGGTGGCTACACCTTC	TRBJ1-2	.	TRBV10-2	.
CASSLIGVTAGANVLTF	TGTGCCAGCAGCTTAATCGGGGTCACGGCTGGGGCCAACGTCCTGACTTTC	TRBJ2-6	once	TRBV7-2	.
CASSFDEQFF	TGTGCCAGCAGCTTCGATGAGCAGTTCTTC	TRBJ2-1	.	TRBV7-9	.
CASSETRTGGKKTQYF	TGTGCCAGCAGTGAAACTCGGACAGGGGGCAAAAAGACCCAGTACTTC	TRBJ2-5	.	TRBV2	TRBD1
CASSQLQGKYEQYF	TGCGCCAGCAGCCAGCTACAGGGAAAATACGAGCAGTACTTC	TRBJ2-7	.	TRBV4-3	.
CASSPGPRSQKLFF	TGTGCCAGCTCACCAGGGCCCCGAAGTCAAAAACTGTTTTTT	TRBJ1-4	.	TRBV18	.
CASSLGAGLSPLHF	TGTGCCAGCAGCTTAGGGGCGGGTCTTTCACCCCTCCACTTT	TRBJ1-6	.	TRBV7-9	.
CASRPPGHESNQPQHF	TGTGCCAGTAGGCCACCGGGACACGAGAGCAATCAGCCCCAGCATTTT	TRBJ1-5	few	TRBV19	.
CASSLQTTNEKLFF	TGTGCCAGCAGCCTACAGACAACTAATGAAAAACTGTTTTTT	TRBJ1-4	.	TRBV7-2	.
CASSLGQGITEAFF	TGTGCCAGCAGCTTAGGACAGGGAATCACTGAAGCTTTCTTT	TRBJ1-1	.	TRBV11-3	TRBD1
CASSFDRGNEKLFF	TGTGCCAGCAGTTTCGACAGGGGAAACGAAAAACTGTTTTTT	TRBJ1-4	.	TRBV28	TRBD1
CASTPPQGMNTEAFF	TGTGCCAGCACCCCGCCCCAGGGCATGAACACTGAAGCTTTCTTT	TRBJ1-1	.	TRBV11-3	.
CASSGQGATGELFF	TGCGCCAGCAGCGGACAGGGGGCGACCGGGGAGCTGTTTTTT	TRBJ2-2	.	TRBV5-1	TRBD1
CASSLASGPGELFF	TGTGCCAGCAGCTTGGCTAGCGGGCCCGGGGAGCTGTTTTTT	TRBJ2-2	.	TRBV5-4	TRBD2
CASSGAREGTEAFF	TGTGCCAGCAGTGGCGCCCGTGAGGGCACTGAAGCTTTCTTT	TRBJ1-1	.	TRBV25-1	.
CASSYSPAGVAGELFF	TGTGCCAGCAGTTACTCTCCGGCAGGGGTGGCCGGGGAGCTGTTTTTT	TRBJ2-2	.	TRBV6-5	.
CASSVGGENSPLHF	TGTGCCAGCAGCGTTGGTGGAGAAAATTCACCCCTCCACTTT	TRBJ1-6	.	TRBV9	.
CAWSIIGGKAGNTIYF	TGTGCCTGGAGCATCATAGGGGGTAAGGCTGGAAACACCATATATTTT	TRBJ1-3	.	TRBV30	.
CASSSHPGGLYEQYF	TGTGCCAGCAGCTCACATCCGGGAGGACTTTACGAGCAGTACTTC	TRBJ2-7	few	TRBV7-2	TRBD2
CASSLAFRGAGEAFF	TGTGCCAGCAGCTTAGCTTTCAGGGGGGCAGGTGAAGCTTTCTTT	TRBJ1-1	.	TRBV7-2	TRBD1
CASNPGGSSRETQYF	TGTGCCAGCAACCCGGGAGGGTCCTCCAGGGAGACCCAGTACTTC	TRBJ2-5	.	TRBV2	TRBD2
CAWSGGQTGELFF	TGTGCCTGGAGTGGGGGACAAACCGGGGAGCTGTTTTTT	TRBJ2-2	few	TRBV30	.
CASSLALTGITGYTF	TGTGCCAGCAGCTTAGCTTTGACAGGGATAACGGGCTACACCTTC	TRBJ1-2	.	TRBV7-9	TRBD1
CASSSAVRRGVYGYTF	TGTGCCAGCAGCTCGGCCGTCCGTCGGGGGGTCTATGGCTACACCTTC	TRBJ1-2	once	TRBV11-1	.
CASSQDRLAGDYEQFF	TGCGCCAGCAGCCAAGATCGACTAGCGGGAGACTATGAGCAGTTCTTC	TRBJ2-1	.	TRBV4-3	TRBD2
CSARVQGEAFF	TGCAGTGCTAGAGTCCAGGGTGAAGCTTTCTTT	TRBJ1-1	.	TRBV20-1	.
CASSLGGGWETQYF	TGTGCCAGCAGTTTAGGAGGGGGCTGGGAGACCCAGTACTTC	TRBJ2-5	.	TRBV27	.
CASSESTGARTEAFF	TGCGCCAGCAGTGAGTCAACAGGGGCTAGGACTGAAGCTTTCTTT	TRBJ1-1	.	TRBV10-1	TRBD1
CAWSVRGGPESGYTF	TGTGCCTGGAGTGTCCGCGGGGGTCCCGAGAGTGGCTACACCTTC	TRBJ1-2	.	TRBV30	.
CASSLPLAGVTQYF	TGTGCCAGCAGCTTACCTCTAGCGGGAGTTACGCAGTATTTT	TRBJ2-3	once	TRBV11-3	TRBD2
CASSSWGVSYEQYF	TGTGCCAGCAGCAGTTGGGGGGTCTCCTACGAGCAGTACTTC	TRBJ2-7	.	TRBV27	.
CASSYSGRGDTQYF	TGTGCCAGCAGTTACTCGGGGAGGGGAGATACGCAGTATTTT	TRBJ2-3	.	TRBV6-5	TRBD2
CASSQDWKREGYTDTQYF	TGCGCCAGCAGCCAAGATTGGAAGCGGGAGGGCTACACAGATACGCAGTATTTT	TRBJ2-3	.	TRBV4-3	TRBD2
CATSDGQGSGETQYF	TGTGCCACCAGTGACGGACAGGGGAGCGGAGAGACCCAGTACTTC	TRBJ2-5	.	TRBV24-1	TRBD1